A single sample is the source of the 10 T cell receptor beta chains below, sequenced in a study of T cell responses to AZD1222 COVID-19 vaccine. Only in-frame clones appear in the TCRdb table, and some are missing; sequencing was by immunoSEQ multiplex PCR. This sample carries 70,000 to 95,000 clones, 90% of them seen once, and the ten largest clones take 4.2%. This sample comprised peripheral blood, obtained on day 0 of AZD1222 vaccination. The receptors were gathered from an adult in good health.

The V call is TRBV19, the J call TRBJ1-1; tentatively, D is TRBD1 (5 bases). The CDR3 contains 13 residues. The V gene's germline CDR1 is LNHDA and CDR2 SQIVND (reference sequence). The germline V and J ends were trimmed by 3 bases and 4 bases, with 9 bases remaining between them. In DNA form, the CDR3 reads TGTGCCAGTAGTATGACGAGGGGCACTGAAGCTTTCTTT. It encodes CASSMTRGTEAFF.

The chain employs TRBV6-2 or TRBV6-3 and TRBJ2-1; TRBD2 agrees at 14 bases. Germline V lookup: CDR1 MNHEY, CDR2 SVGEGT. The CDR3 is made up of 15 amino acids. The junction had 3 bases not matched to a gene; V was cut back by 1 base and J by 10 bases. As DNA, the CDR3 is TGTGCCAGCAGTTACTTTGGGACTAGCGGGGGAGAGCAGTTCTTC. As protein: CASSYFGTSGGEQFF.

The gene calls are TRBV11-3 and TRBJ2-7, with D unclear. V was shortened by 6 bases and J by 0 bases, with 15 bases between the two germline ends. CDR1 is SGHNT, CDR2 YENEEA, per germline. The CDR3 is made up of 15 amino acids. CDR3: CASSPGSDGSYEQYF. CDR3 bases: TGTGCCAGCAGTCCCGGCAGTGACGGCTCCTACGAGCAGTACTTC.

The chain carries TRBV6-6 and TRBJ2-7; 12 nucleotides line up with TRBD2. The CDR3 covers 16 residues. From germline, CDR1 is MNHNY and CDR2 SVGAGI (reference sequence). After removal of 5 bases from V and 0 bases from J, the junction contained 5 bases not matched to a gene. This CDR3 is CASSPRTSGTSYEQYF. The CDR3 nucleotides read TGTGCCAGCAGTCCTCGGACTAGCGGGACCTCCTACGAGCAGTACTTC.

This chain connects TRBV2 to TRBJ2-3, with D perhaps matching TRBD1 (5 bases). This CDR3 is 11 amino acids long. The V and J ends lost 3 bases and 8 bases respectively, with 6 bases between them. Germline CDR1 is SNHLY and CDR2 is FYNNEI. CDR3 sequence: CASSEGLTQYF. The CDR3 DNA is TGTGCCAGCAGTGAGGGGCTTACGCAGTATTTT.

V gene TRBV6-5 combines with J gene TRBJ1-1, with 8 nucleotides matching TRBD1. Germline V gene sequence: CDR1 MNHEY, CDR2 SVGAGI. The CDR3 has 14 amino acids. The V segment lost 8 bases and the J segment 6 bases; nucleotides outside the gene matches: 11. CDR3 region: CASVRTQGDAEAFF. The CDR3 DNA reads TGTGCCAGCGTGAGGACACAGGGGGATGCTGAAGCTTTCTTT.

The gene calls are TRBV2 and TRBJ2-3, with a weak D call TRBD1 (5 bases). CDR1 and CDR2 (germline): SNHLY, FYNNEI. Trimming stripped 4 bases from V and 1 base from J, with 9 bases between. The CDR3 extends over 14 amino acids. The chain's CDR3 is CASSAARGTDTQYF. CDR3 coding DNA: TGTGCCAGCAGTGCCGCCAGGGGCACAGATACGCAGTATTTT.

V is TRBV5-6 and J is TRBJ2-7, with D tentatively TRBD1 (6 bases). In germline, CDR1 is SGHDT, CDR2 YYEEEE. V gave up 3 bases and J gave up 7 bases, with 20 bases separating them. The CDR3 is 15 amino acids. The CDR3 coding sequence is TGTGCCAGCAGCTCTCAGGGGCAGCAGGCTGTGGAGCAGTACTTC. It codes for CASSSQGQQAVEQYF.

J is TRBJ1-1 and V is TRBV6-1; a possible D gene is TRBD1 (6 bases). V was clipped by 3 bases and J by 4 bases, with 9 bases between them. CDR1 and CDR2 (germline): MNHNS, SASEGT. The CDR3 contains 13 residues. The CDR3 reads CASSEYRVTEAFF. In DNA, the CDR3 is TGTGCCAGCAGTGAGTACAGGGTCACTGAAGCTTTCTTT.

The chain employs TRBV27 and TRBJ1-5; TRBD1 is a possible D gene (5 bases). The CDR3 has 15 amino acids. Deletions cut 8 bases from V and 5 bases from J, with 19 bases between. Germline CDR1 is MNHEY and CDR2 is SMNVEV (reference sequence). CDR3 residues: CASAPMGGWDQPQHF. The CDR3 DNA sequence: TGTGCCAGCGCCCCTATGGGGGGTTGGGATCAGCCCCAGCATTTT.